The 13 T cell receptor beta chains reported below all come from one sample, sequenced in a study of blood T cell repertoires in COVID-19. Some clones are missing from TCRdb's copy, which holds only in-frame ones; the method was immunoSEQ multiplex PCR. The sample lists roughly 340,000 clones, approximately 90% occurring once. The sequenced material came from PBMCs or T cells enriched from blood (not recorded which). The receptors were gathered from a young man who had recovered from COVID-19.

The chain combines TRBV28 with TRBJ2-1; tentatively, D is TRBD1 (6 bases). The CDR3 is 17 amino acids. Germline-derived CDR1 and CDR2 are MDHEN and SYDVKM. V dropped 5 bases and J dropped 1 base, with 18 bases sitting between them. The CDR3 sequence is CASSLRGGRGSYNEQFF. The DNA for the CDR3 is TGTGCCAGCAGTCTTCGTGGCGGTAGGGGGTCCTACAATGAGCAGTTCTTC.

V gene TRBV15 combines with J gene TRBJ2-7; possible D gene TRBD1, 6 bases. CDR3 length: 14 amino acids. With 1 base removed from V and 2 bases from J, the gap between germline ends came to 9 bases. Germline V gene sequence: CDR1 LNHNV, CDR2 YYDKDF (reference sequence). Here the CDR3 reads CATSRGDIPYEQYF. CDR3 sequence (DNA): TGTGCCACCAGCAGAGGGGACATCCCCTACGAGCAGTACTTC.

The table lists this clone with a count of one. The CDR3 DNA follows: TGTGCCAGCAGCCCTCAGGGTGTCACCGGGGAGCTGTTTTTT. Encoded protein: CASSPQGVTGELFF. The chain recombines TRBV28 with TRBJ2-2, with D possibly being TRBD1 (5 bases). The V gene lost 6 bases and the J gene lost 4 bases, with 12 bases spanning the gap. The CDR3 has 14 residues. CDR1 and CDR2 (germline): MDHEN, SYDVKM.

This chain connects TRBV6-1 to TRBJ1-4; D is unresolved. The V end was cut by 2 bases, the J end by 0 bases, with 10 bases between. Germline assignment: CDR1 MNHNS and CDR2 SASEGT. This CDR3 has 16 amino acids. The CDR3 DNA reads TGTGCCAGCAGTGAACGGCCGGGTGCAACTAATGAAAAACTGTTTTTT. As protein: CASSERPGATNEKLFF.

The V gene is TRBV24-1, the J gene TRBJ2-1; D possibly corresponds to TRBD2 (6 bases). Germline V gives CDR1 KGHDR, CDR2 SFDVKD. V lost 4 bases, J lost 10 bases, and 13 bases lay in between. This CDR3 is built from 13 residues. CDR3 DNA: TGTGCCACCAGTGAATTCTCCGCGGGAGAGCAGTTCTTC. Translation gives CATSEFSAGEQFF.

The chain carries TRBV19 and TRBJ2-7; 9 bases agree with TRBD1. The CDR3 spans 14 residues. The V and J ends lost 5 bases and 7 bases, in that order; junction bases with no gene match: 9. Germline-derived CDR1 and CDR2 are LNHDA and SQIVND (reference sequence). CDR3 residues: CASSLQGAGREQYF. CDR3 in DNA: TGTGCCAGTAGTTTACAGGGGGCTGGTCGGGAGCAGTACTTC.

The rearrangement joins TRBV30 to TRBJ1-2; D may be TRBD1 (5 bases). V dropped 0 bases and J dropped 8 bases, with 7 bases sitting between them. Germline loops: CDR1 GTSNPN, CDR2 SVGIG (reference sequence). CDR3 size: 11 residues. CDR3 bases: TGTGCCTGGAGTGTTCAGGGAGGCTACACCTTC. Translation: CAWSVQGGYTF.

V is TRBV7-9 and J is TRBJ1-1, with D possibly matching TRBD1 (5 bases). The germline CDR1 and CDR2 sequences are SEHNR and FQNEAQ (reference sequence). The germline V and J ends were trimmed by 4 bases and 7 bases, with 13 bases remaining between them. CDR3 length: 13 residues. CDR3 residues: CASSSRGGDEAFF. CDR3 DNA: TGTGCCAGCAGCTCCCGCGGAGGGGATGAAGCTTTCTTT.

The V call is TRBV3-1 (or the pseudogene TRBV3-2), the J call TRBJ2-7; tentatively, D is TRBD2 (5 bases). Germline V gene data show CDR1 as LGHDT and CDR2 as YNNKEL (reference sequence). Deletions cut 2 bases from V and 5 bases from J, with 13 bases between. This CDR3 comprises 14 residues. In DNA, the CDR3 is TGTGCCAGCAGCCAAAGGACTCCCGTCCACGAGCAGTACTTC. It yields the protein CASSQRTPVHEQYF.

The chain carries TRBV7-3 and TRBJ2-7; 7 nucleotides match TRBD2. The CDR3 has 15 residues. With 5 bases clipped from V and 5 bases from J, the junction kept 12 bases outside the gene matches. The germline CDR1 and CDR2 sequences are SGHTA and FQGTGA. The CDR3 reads CASSPGDYRSNEQYF. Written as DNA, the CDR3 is TGTGCCAGCAGCCCGGGGGACTATCGGTCAAACGAGCAGTACTTC.

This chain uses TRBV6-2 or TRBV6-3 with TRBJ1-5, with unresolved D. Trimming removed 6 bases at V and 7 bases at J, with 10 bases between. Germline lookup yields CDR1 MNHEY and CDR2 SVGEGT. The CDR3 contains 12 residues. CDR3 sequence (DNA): TGTGCCAGCAGCCGCACGGGGCAGCCCCAGCATTTT. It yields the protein CASSRTGQPQHF.

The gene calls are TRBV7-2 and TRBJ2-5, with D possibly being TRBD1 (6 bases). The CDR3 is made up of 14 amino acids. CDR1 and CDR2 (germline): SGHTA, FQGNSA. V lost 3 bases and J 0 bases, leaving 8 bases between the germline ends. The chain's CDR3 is CASSFDRYQETQYF. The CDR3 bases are TGTGCCAGCAGCTTCGACAGGTACCAAGAGACCCAGTACTTC.

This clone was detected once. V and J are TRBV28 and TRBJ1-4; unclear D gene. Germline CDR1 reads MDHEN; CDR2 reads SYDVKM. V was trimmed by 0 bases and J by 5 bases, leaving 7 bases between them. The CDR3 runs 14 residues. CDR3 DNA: TGTGCCAGCAGTTTATGGTCCCAAAATGAAAAACTGTTTTTT. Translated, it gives CASSLWSQNEKLFF.